This TCR beta chain came from a study of blood T cells in healthy people across ages (dated by TCRdb to 2014 to 2015). Context from the whole study: In model experiments, template switching captured roughly one uniquely barcoded TCR beta cDNA molecule for every two T cells. To track age-related changes in TCR beta repertoire diversity, the study relied on deep sequencing normalized with unique cDNA molecular identifiers. The donors were divided into four age groups: young (average around 17 years), middle-aged (almost 40), aged (roughly 60) and long-lived (roughly 82). To avoid experimental bias, donors of different ages were randomly spread across the sequencing lanes. Two additional independent replicas of 1 million unique cDNA reads from the same blood draw were analyzed for two donors (one aged 18 to 30 and one aged 80 or older).

The method was 5' RACE. The listed sequencing device is Illumina HiSeq 2500. A second PCR of roughly 7 to 11 cycles was performed with a sample-barcoded 5' primer and a J-beta primer mix. A template-switch 5' adaptor carrying 12 random nucleotides introduced a unique molecular identifier onto each TCR beta cDNA molecule. At least 2.5 million CDR3-containing paired-end reads were obtained from each sample. First-strand cDNA synthesis was performed from all RNA using the Mint cDNA synthesis kit, with priming by a TRBC-specific oligonucleotide. Following uracil-DNA glycosylase treatment, all cDNA underwent a first 18-cycle PCR with the universal primers M1SS and BC2_uni_R. For the original study's pipeline: Normalization of each sample was performed by random selection of 1 million high-quality reads, each carrying a distinct molecular identifier. Reads sharing molecular identifiers were discarded rather than binned into consensus sequences. MiTCR, set to a Q25 quality threshold and the strictest error-elimination algorithm, was used for CDR3 identification, clonotype clustering and error correction. Lower-bound total TCR beta diversity was estimated with a nonparametric unseen species model using Euler transformation. Through fastp at Q25 and MiXCR, TCRdb rebuilt clones from the public reads, retaining in-frame beta chains. Entries that share a CDR3 protein sequence are merged under the most common genes and DNA. These V and J calls rely on TCRdb rather than the paper's analysis. Counted in this sample were fewer than 1,000,000 distinct CDR3 sequences; about 46% of them appeared once. 18% of the sample is in the top ten clones.

Donors were approximately 42 systemically healthy Caucasian individuals from Russia aged 6 to 90 years. Around 10 milliliters of peripheral blood were drawn from each donor into EDTA-treated Vacutainer tubes. Ficoll-Paque density-gradient centrifugation was used to isolate PBMCs, with at least 6 million obtained per sample. Total RNA, at least 6 micrograms per sample, was extracted from PBMCs with Trizol reagent. Naive CD45RAhigh/CD27high T cell percentages were measured by flow cytometry on a PBMC aliquot from every donor. There are 14 amino acids in the CDR3, from cysteine to phenylalanine inclusive. The entry retains the CDR3 DNA only, 42 bases that are in frame from base 1. Notes on this clonotype: The target of this receptor is not known. No much larger clonotype is one base removed from it; base qualities were not supplied.

Points the paper makes about the study in general: Donor CMV infection status was unknown, potentially confounding age-related changes in expanded clonotypes. Estimates of total diversity from one million sequenced T cells were regarded as lower bounds and underestimates. As age increased, observed TCR beta diversity per million T cells dropped in a roughly linear way, and a significant reduction was already evident by age about 40. Compared with the aged group, the long-lived group had more naive CD4+ T cells, fewer expanded clones and increased TCR diversity, a pattern suggesting age selection. There was a strong correlation between observed TCR beta diversity and the percentage of naive T cells measured by flow cytometry. Bulk unsorted PBMC profiling prevented conclusive comparison of naive and antigen-experienced compartments.

This receptor chain uses TRBV21-1 and TRBJ2-1. TRBV21-1 is deemed a pseudogene. The sequenced sample was blood. The clonotype originates from a man older than 75 in good health. The sequenced DNA: TGTGCCAGCAGCAAAGCTAGGCTCCACAATGAGCAGTTCTTC. Its translation is CASSKARLHNEQFF.